This TCR beta chain was captured by sequencing in a study of blood T cell repertoires in COVID-19. In the study overall: Sources were T cells, B-cell-depleted T cells, or PBMCs; the material itself was cDNA or gDNA.

Original data processing: Reference gene primer amplification in the assay estimated nucleated cell counts. Method: immunoSEQ multiplex PCR; TCRdb's copy keeps in-frame clones and lacks some. V and J calls and clone size are those listed in that table; D and trimming were worked out from the DNA. The sample has 84,000 or so clones, over 65% seen once. From germline, CDR1 is DFQATT and CDR2 SNEGSKA (reference sequence). J lost 7 bases, V lost 3 bases, and 10 bases had no gene match. The CDR3 is 16 amino acids. This receptor was taken from a human donor in a cohort sampled during active COVID-19. Sequences were obtained from peripheral blood. This chain connects TRBV20-1 to TRBJ2-2; 11 bases line up with TRBD2. The CDR3 bases are TGCAGTGCTAGTCTAAGTAGCGGGAGGGTTGACGGGGAGCTGTTTTTT. As protein: CSASLSSGRVDGELFF.